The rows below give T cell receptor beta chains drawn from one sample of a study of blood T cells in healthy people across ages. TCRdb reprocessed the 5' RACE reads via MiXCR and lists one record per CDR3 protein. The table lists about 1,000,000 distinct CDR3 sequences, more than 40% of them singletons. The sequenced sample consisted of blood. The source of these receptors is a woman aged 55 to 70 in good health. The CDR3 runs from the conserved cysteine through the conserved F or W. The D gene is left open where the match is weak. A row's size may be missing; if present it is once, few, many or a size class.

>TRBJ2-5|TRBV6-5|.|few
TGTGCCAGCAGTTCGTCAGGCGGGCAGTACTTC
CASSSSGGQYF
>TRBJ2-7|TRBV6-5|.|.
TGTGCCAGCAGAAAAGCCAACCGGGGCTACAATGAGCAGTACTTC
CASRKANRGYNEQYF
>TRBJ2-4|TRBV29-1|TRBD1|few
TGCAGCGTCTCACAGGGGACGAAAAACATTCAGTACTTC
CSVSQGTKNIQYF
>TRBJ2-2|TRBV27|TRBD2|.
TGTGCCAGCACCAGGCGACTAGCGGGAGGAACCGGGGAGCTGTTTTTT
CASTRRLAGGTGELFF
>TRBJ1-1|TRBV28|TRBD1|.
TGTGCCAGCAGTTTCTCGACAGGGATTGAGAACACTGAAGCTTTCTTT
CASSFSTGIENTEAFF
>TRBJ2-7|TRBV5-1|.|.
TGCGCCAGCAGAGAGAGCGAGATCCTCCCCGAGCAGTACTTC
CASRESEILPEQYF
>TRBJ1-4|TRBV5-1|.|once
TGCGCCAGCAATGAGCTAGGGGATAATGAAAAACTGTTTTTT
CASNELGDNEKLFF
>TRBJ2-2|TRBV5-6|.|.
TGTGTCAGCAGCCCCTGGGGGGGCGAGACCGGGGAGCTGTTTTTT
CVSSPWGGETGELFF
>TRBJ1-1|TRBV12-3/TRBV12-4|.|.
TGTGCCAGCAGTCCGGGGATTTGGCCTGAAGCTTTCTTT
CASSPGIWPEAFF
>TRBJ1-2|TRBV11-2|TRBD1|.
TGTGCCAGCAGCTTCTCGACAGGGGACTATGGCTACACCTTC
CASSFSTGDYGYTF
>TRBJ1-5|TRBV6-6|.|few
TGTGCCACCCGACTCGAGGCAGTTAGCAATCAGCCCCAGCATTTT
CATRLEAVSNQPQHF
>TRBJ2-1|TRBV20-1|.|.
TGCAGTGCTAGGGCAGTTCGAGAGACCCAGTTCTTC
CSARAVRETQFF
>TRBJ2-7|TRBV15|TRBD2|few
TGTGCCACCAGCAGAGGAGGTAGCGGGAGTTACGAGCAGTACTTC
CATSRGGSGSYEQYF
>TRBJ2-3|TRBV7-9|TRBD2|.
TGTGCCAGCAGCTTAGCCAGGGGACTAGCGGAGATAGGGGATACGCAGTATTTT
CASSLARGLAEIGDTQYF
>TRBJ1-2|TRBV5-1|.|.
TGCGCCAGCAGCCCACTTGCCGGCTTTGACTATGGCTACACCTTC
CASSPLAGFDYGYTF
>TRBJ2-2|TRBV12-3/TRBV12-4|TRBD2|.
TGTGCCAGCAGTTTAAGCGGGGGCACCGGGGAGCTGTTTTTT
CASSLSGGTGELFF
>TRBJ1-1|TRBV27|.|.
TGTGCCAGCAGTTCAGGGTGGAACACTGAAGCTTTCTTT
CASSSGWNTEAFF
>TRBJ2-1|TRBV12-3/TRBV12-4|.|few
TGTGCCAGCAGTTTGAATCAGCAGTTCTTC
CASSLNQQFF
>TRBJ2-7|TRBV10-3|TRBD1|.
TGTGCCATCACCGAAGGACAGGGAGGTTCCGAGCAGTACTTC
CAITEGQGGSEQYF
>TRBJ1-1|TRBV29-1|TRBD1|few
TGCAGCGTTGATATGACAGGGAGGATCGACACTGAAGCTTTCTTT
CSVDMTGRIDTEAFF
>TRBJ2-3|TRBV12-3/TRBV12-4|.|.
TGTGCCAGCAGTCTCCCCTCCAGAGGTCCCACAGGTACGCAGTATTTT
CASSLPSRGPTGTQYF
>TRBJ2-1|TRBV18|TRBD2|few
TGTGCCAGCTCATCCGCCGGGACTAGCGGGACGAATGAGCAGTTCTTC
CASSSAGTSGTNEQFF
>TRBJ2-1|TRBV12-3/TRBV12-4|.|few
TGTGCCAGCAGCCGCGGAAGAGTCTCCTACAATGAGCAGTTCTTC
CASSRGRVSYNEQFF
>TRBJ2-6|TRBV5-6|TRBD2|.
TGTGCCAGCAGCACCGGACTAGCGGGAAGGTCCGGGGCCAACGTCCTGACTTTC
CASSTGLAGRSGANVLTF
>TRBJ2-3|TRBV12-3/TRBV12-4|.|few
TGTGCCAGCAGTTTATGGACTGGCTCAGATACGCAGTATTTT
CASSLWTGSDTQYF
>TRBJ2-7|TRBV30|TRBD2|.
TGTGCCTGGAGCCCCCTAACTAGCGTGTACGAGCAGTACTTC
CAWSPLTSVYEQYF
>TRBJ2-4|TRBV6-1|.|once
TGTGCCAGCAGTGGAGCTGGAAGGGTGCGGCGTGGGGAGCAGTACTTC
CASSGAGRVRRGEQYF
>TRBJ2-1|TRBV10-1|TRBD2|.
TGCGCCAGCTCCGGCGCCCTAGCGGGAGCCAATGAGCAGTTCTTC
CASSGALAGANEQFF
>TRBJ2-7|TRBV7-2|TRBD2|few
TGTGCCAGCAGCCAGCCGGGACTAGCCTACTACGAGCAGTACTTC
CASSQPGLAYYEQYF
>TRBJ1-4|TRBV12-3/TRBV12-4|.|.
TGTGCCAGCAGCCTCAACGGGTACCACGAAAAACTGTTTTTT
CASSLNGYHEKLFF
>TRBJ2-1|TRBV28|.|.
TGTGCCAGCAGTCTCGCCTGGGGCCGGACTAATGAGCAGTTCTTC
CASSLAWGRTNEQFF
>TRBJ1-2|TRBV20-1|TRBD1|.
TGCAGTGCTAGAGTGGCAGGGGGCCGGTATGGCTACACCTTC
CSARVAGGRYGYTF
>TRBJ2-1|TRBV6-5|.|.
TGTGCCAGCAGTTACGGCTACGGGCAGTTCTTC
CASSYGYGQFF
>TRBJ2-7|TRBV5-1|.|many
TGCGCCAGCAGCTTCAGGGGTGTGGTGGACGAGCAGTACTTC
CASSFRGVVDEQYF
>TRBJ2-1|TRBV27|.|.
TGTGCCAGCAGAAGCCTCCGGGACAAAGGGGTCACGTACAATGAGCAGTTCTTC
CASRSLRDKGVTYNEQFF
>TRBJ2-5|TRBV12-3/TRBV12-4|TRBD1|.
TGTGCCAGCAGAAGGGACAGGAGACAAGAGACCCAGTACTTC
CASRRDRRQETQYF
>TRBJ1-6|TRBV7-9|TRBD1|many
TGTGCCAGCAGCTTAACGGGACAGGGGAATTCACCCCTCCACTTT
CASSLTGQGNSPLHF
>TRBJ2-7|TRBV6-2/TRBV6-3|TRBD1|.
TGTGCCAGCAGAGATACGGGACAGTTATACGAGCAGTACTTC
CASRDTGQLYEQYF
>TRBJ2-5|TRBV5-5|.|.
TGTGCCAGCAGCCCGCTCGGAACAGGGAAAGAGACCCAGTACTTC
CASSPLGTGKETQYF
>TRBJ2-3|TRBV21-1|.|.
TGTGCCAGCAGCAAAGAGAAGGGGGATACGCAGTATTTT
CASSKEKGDTQYF
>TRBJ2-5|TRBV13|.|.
TGTGCCAGCAGCTTAGCCTTACTAGGTACTGAGCAGTACTTC
CASSLALLGTEQYF
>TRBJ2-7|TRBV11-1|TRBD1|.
TGTGCCAGCAGCTCGGGAGCGACAGGGGGTGTTTACGAGCGGTACTTC
CASSSGATGGVYERYF
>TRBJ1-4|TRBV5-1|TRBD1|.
TGCGCCAGCAGTCGCGGACAGGGGGCGTGGGATGAAAAACTGTTTTTT
CASSRGQGAWDEKLFF
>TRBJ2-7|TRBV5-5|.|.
TGTGCCAGCAGCTTTACAGGGCAACATTACGAGCAGTACTTC
CASSFTGQHYEQYF